This T cell receptor beta chain was observed in a study of T cell responses to AZD1222 COVID-19 vaccine. Across the whole study: Pooled samples include second doses given at about 4 or 12 weeks. Study-wide results and limits: After the peak T cell response, and only then, were repertoires sampled. The sample set comprised mostly white British donors with more females, and clonal diversity was possibly underestimated.

The germline V gene has CDR1 SEHNR and CDR2 FQNEAQ (reference sequence). The CDR3 length is 15 residues. J lost 4 bases, V lost 0 bases, and 5 bases had no gene match. This clone showed up just once. Its antigen is as yet unknown. Produced via immunoSEQ multiplex PCR; TCRdb's table is partial and in-frame only. The data hold roughly 190,000 clones, with just over 90% observed a single time. Specimen: peripheral blood, collected on day 0 of AZD1222 vaccination. This chain uses TRBV7-9 with TRBJ1-2; 7 nucleotides line up with TRBD1. The sequence was obtained from an adult in good health. Here the CDR3 reads CASSLAGTELYGYTF. CDR3 sequence (DNA): TGTGCCAGCAGCTTAGCGGGGACAGAACTCTATGGCTACACCTTC. Full variable domain (missing parts from reference TRBV7-9 and TRBJ1-2): DTGVSQNPRHKITKRGQNVTFRCDPISEHNRLYWYRQTLGQGPEFLTYFQNEAQLEKSRLLSDRFSAERPKGSFSTLEIQRTEQGDSAMYLCASSLAGTELYGYTFGSGTRLTVV.